Listed below are T cell receptor beta chains from one sample, sequenced in a study of metastatic and nonmetastatic thyroid tumors. MiXCR reprocessed the PCR reads for TCRdb. Among roughly 13,000 clones, 27% were seen once, and the ten largest hold approximately 21%. The material sequenced was tumor tissue. The receptors were gathered from a female donor with papillary thyroid cancer or a benign thyroid nodule (not recorded which). Some clones in this sample may be carry-over from other donors' samples. Both conserved end residues are trimmed from each CDR3.

TRBJ1-1 TRBV4-2 ASSNLVWGRLDTEAF
TRBJ2-1 TRBV20-1 SATGTSGRDSEQF
TRBJ2-1 TRBV18 ASSPGSAYNEQF
TRBJ2-3 TRBV5-1 ASSSGTTSTDTQY
TRBJ2-7 TRBV6-2/TRBV6-3 ASMGTSHTEQY
TRBJ2-7 TRBV24-1 ATSDLQGTYEQY
TRBJ2-7 TRBV3-1 ASSQRQTYEQY
TRBJ1-5 TRBV2 ASSVPGQGTSSNQPQH
TRBJ2-4 TRBV4-1 ASSQVFTNIQY
TRBJ1-2 TRBV19 ASSTTLNYGYT
TRBJ2-3 TRBV7-6 ASSSMGLAEASTDTQY
TRBJ1-2 TRBV27 ASGRSPTIDGYT
TRBJ1-5 TRBV2 ASSPGQWHQPQH
TRBJ2-7 TRBV18 ASSSRLTLREQY
TRBJ1-1 TRBV9 ASSYGRGSTEAF
TRBJ2-7 TRBV5-8 ASSPRGGGDEQY
TRBJ2-7 TRBV29-1 SVGGEFTSWEIYELY
TRBJ1-1 TRBV20-1 SATLGVGDTEAF
TRBJ1-5 TRBV6-1 ASSNFLGNQPQH
TRBJ2-2 TRBV7-6 ASISNQNTGELF
TRBJ1-5 TRBV6-1 ASSSGSQPQH
TRBJ2-6 TRBV7-3 ASSLNPYQLSGANVLT
TRBJ2-3 TRBV5-1 ASSLGTSGTTDTQY
TRBJ1-2 TRBV28 AITKGSNYGYT